These T cell receptor beta chains were read from a single sample in a study of neurological immune-mediated disorders. Using its own MiXCR run on the 5' RACE reads, TCRdb lists one record per CDR3 protein. The data hold tens of thousands of distinct CDR3 sequences, with over 3.5% observed a single time. The specimen was CD4+ T cells from blood. The source is a woman aged 40 to 50 with multiple sclerosis. Each CDR3 is given with its conserved first and last residue. The D gene is left open where the match is weak. Clone size is given for some rows only: seen once, a few or many times, or a class if the clone is expanded.

many | TRBJ2-7 | TRBV18 | 12 | NA | TGTGCCAGCTCAACCGTGGGGAACGAGCAGTACTTC | CASSTVGNEQYF
few | TRBJ2-2 | TRBV11-2 | 15 | NA | TGTGCCAGCAGCTTAGATTGGCCGGCCACCGGGGAGCTGTTTTTT | CASSLDWPATGELFF
many | TRBJ2-1 | TRBV24-1 | 14 | NA | TGTGCCACCAGTGATTCGGACAGAGACAATGAGCAGTTCTTC | CATSDSDRDNEQFF
many | TRBJ2-2 | TRBV20-1 | 15 | NA | TGCAGTGCTAGAGATACGGGCAGATACACCGGGGAGCTGTTTTTT | CSARDTGRYTGELFF
many | TRBJ2-1 | TRBV5-1 | 13 | NA | TGCGCCAGCAGCTCGGACTTGTACAATGAGCAGTTCTTC | CASSSDLYNEQFF
NA | TRBJ1-2 | TRBV20-1 | 11 | NA | TGCAGTGCTAGTACCGCTACTGGCTACACCTTC | CSASTATGYTF
many | TRBJ1-1 | TRBV5-1 | 13 | NA | TGTGCCAGCAGCTCAACAGGGAACACTGAAGCTTTCTTT | CASSSTGNTEAFF
many | TRBJ2-7 | TRBV7-9 | 14 | TRBD1 | TGTGCCAGCAGTTTCAGGGGGCTGGAAGTTGTGCAGTACTTC | CASSFRGLEVVQYF
many | TRBJ2-1 | TRBV10-3 | 14 | TRBD1 | TGTGCCATCAGGGGACAGGGAGGGTTCAATGAGCAGTTCTTC | CAIRGQGGFNEQFF
many | TRBJ2-7 | TRBV7-8 | 14 | NA | TGTGCCAGCAGCTTTAGGCTGAGCTCCTACGAGCAGTACTTC | CASSFRLSSYEQYF
many | TRBJ2-7 | TRBV6-1 | 15 | NA | TGTGCCAGCAGCGACCAGACATTTAGCTCCTACGAGCAGTACTTC | CASSDQTFSSYEQYF
many | TRBJ1-2 | TRBV20-1 | 15 | NA | TGCAGTGCTAGAGATCGAGGGCAGGGTAACTATGGCTACACCTTC | CSARDRGQGNYGYTF
many | TRBJ1-2 | TRBV4-1 | 15 | TRBD1 | TGCGCCAGCAGCCATGTACAGGGGGCGCGAGTCCCCTACACCTTC | CASSHVQGARVPYTF
many | TRBJ1-2 | TRBV27 | 13 | NA | TGTGCCAGCAGTTTAGGGGAAGCATACGGCTACACCTTC | CASSLGEAYGYTF
many | TRBJ2-3 | TRBV5-1 | 15 | TRBD2 | TGCGCCAGCAGCTTGGCCCCTAGCGGGCCCGATACGCAGTATTTT | CASSLAPSGPDTQYF
many | TRBJ1-1 | TRBV10-3 | 13 | NA | TGTGCCAACCGATTCCGGGACACAGAAGAAGCTTTCTTT | CANRFRDTEEAFF
many | TRBJ1-2 | TRBV9 | 12 | NA | TGTGCCAGCAGCGTAGACCACGGCGGCTACACCTTC | CASSVDHGGYTF
many | TRBJ2-3 | TRBV29-1 | 12 | NA | TGCAGCGCGAACTGGGCAACAGATACGCAGTATTTT | CSANWATDTQYF
many | TRBJ1-1 | TRBV4-1 | 16 | NA | TGCGCCAGCAGCCTTTACCCTGCTGGCAGGCACACTGAAGCTTTCTTT | CASSLYPAGRHTEAFF
many | TRBJ1-1 | TRBV2 | 10 | NA | TGTGCCAGCAGTGAAGGTGAAGCTTTCTTT | CASSEGEAFF
many | TRBJ1-1 | TRBV6-1 | 14 | NA | TGTGCCAGCAGAGATGGGCAGCGAAACACTGAAGCTTTCTTT | CASRDGQRNTEAFF
many | TRBJ2-7 | TRBV10-2 | 15 | TRBD2 | TGCGCCACCCTAGCGGGGGTCTCCAGCTCCTACGAGCAGTACTTC | CATLAGVSSSYEQYF
many | TRBJ2-7 | TRBV3-1 | 13 | TRBD1 | TGTGCCAGCAGCCAAGATCGGGACAGTTATGAGTACTTC | CASSQDRDSYEYF
few | TRBJ1-4 | TRBV6-6 | 11 | NA | TGTGCCAGCAGTTACTCAGAAAGACTGTTTTTT | CASSYSERLFF
many | TRBJ1-5 | TRBV5-1 | 15 | NA | TGCGCCAGCAGCTTGGGAGGGGCCCCTCATCAGCCCCAGCATTTT | CASSLGGAPHQPQHF
many | TRBJ1-5 | TRBV6-1 | 14 | NA | TGTGCCAGCAGTGAAGCTGGGGGGTACCAGCCCCAGCATTTT | CASSEAGGYQPQHF
NA | TRBJ1-2 | TRBV5-6 | 13 | NA | TGTACCAGCAGCTTGATCGACGCTGATGGCTACACCTTC | CTSSLIDADGYTF
many | TRBJ2-5 | TRBV18 | 16 | NA | TGTGCCAGCTCACCACCGGGAGGAACAGGGTGGGAGACCCAGTACTTC | CASSPPGGTGWETQYF